This TCR beta chain was captured in a study of shared clonotypes between healthy human individuals. Produced via immunoSEQ multiplex PCR; TCRdb's table is partial and in-frame only. This table holds a few million clones, more than 80% found once. This clone was detected only once. Trimming pared 3 bases from V and 1 base from J, leaving 16 bases between. Germline CDR1 reads MDHEN; CDR2 reads SYDVKM. This CDR3 comprises 17 residues. The gene calls are TRBV28 and TRBJ1-3; D unresolved. The source material was naive CD4+ T cells sorted from blood. The subset denotes: CD45RA+ positively selected. This clonotype was sampled from a man between 18 and 35 years old in good health. CDR3 amino acids: CASSLVPGSRSGNTIYF. The CDR3 nucleotides read TGTGCCAGCAGTTTGGTCCCGGGAAGTAGGTCTGGAAACACCATATATTTT.